These 6 T cell receptor beta chains share one sample of origin, sequenced in a study of blood T cell repertoires in COVID-19 (dated by TCRdb to the early 2020s). Library preparation was by the immunoSEQ multiplex PCR assay. TCRdb limited this immuneACCESS table to in-frame rearrangements with V and J called. A share of clones is missing; checked studies link under half to unresolved V genes, and the rest is unexplained. The sample records 150,000 to 200,000 clones, roughly 84% of which are singletons. The ten largest make up roughly 2.6% of the sample. Sequencing used peripheral blood. All receptors derive from a human donor with acute or convalescent COVID-19. The donor label of this sample is uncertain.

The rearrangement links TRBV9 to TRBJ2-2, with 13 nucleotides matching TRBD2. CDR1 SGDLS and CDR2 YYNGEE come from the germline V gene. The CDR3 has 16 amino acids. V trimming: 4 bases; J trimming: 7 bases; junction bases outside the gene matches: 7. Here the CDR3 DNA reads TGTGCCAGCAGCCCCTGGACTAGCGGGGGCATCGGGGAGCTGTTTTTT. This codes for CASSPWTSGGIGELFF. The full variable domain, rest sourced from reference TRBV9 and TRBJ2-2, is DSGVTQTPKHLITATGQRVTLRCSPRSGDLSVYWYQQSLDQGLQFLIQYYNGEERAKGNILERFSAQQFPDLHSELNLSSLELGDSALYFCASSPWTSGGIGELFFGEGSRLTVL.

CDR3 coding DNA: TGTGCCACCAGCAGAGGGGGACAAACTAGCGCCGAGCAGTACTTC. Its protein product is CATSRGGQTSAEQYF. The gene calls are TRBV15 and TRBJ2-7; D perhaps matches TRBD2 (7 bases). Germline V gene data show CDR1 as LNHNV and CDR2 as YYDKDF (reference sequence). The CDR3 has 15 amino acids. With 1 base removed from V and 6 bases from J, the gap between germline ends came to 16 bases.

The chain carries TRBV6-1 and TRBJ1-2; 7 nucleotides agree with TRBD1. The V gene end was trimmed by 1 base and the J gene end by 8 bases; junction bases not matched to a gene: 4. Germline values: CDR1 MNHNS, CDR2 SASEGT. The CDR3 spans 13 residues. The CDR3 region is CASSEDRGGGYTF. The CDR3 nucleotides are TGTGCCAGCAGTGAAGACAGGGGAGGAGGCTACACCTTC.

CDR3 coding DNA: TGTGCCAGCAGTGACAGCCGCAGGGGAAACACCATATATTTT. Translated: CASSDSRRGNTIYF. J is TRBJ1-3 and V is TRBV6-1; D not resolved. Trimming left V 3 bases short and J 4 bases short, with 10 bases between. Germline V gives CDR1 MNHNS, CDR2 SASEGT. This CDR3 is built from 14 residues.

The chain has TRBV29-1 and TRBJ2-5; 10 bases align to TRBD2. Germline V lookup: CDR1 SQVTM, CDR2 ANQGSEA. V trimming: 7 bases; J trimming: 3 bases; junction bases outside the gene matches: 2. CDR3 length: 12 amino acids. The CDR3 DNA follows: TGCAGCGCGCTAGCGGGGGAAGAGACCCAGTACTTC. This encodes CSALAGEETQYF.

This clone was seen once. This sequence joins TRBV28 and TRBJ1-6; a possible D gene is TRBD1 (5 bases). The CDR3 has 17 amino acids. The germline V gene encodes CDR1 MDHEN and CDR2 SYDVKM. V lost 6 bases and J lost 6, with 21 bases in between. The CDR3 DNA is TGTGCCAGCAGAGATTCCCCCGGGTCAAGGGGTAATTCACCCCTCCACTTT. This gives the protein CASRDSPGSRGNSPLHF.